These T cell receptor beta chains were read from a single sample in a study of identical twins. TCRdb re-derived calls from the 5' RACE reads in MiXCR, one entry per CDR3 protein. The profile shows a few hundred thousand distinct CDR3 sequences, 8% to 11% of them singletons. The sample was memory T cells sorted from blood. These receptors came from a man aged 50-59 years in good health. CDR3s include the opening cysteine and the closing phenylalanine or tryptophan. Fields, in order: D gene, V gene, CDR3 protein. The D gene is left open where the match is weak.

d_gene: TRBD2; v_gene: TRBV5-1; CDR3aa: CASSGAPLSGSGNEQYF
d_gene: TRBD2; v_gene: TRBV7-9; CDR3aa: CASSFGLTSGTYEQYF
d_gene: NA; v_gene: TRBV11-1; CDR3aa: CASSELAGAQHEQYF
d_gene: TRBD2; v_gene: TRBV7-2; CDR3aa: CASSTVGTSGTTDTQYF
d_gene: NA; v_gene: TRBV7-2; CDR3aa: CATGGYTDTQYF
d_gene: NA; v_gene: TRBV5-1; CDR3aa: CASSSRQDTEAFF
d_gene: NA; v_gene: TRBV11-2; CDR3aa: CASSSHTRQASYEQYF
d_gene: NA; v_gene: TRBV21-1; CDR3aa: CASSPSGVEYF
d_gene: TRBD1; v_gene: TRBV3-1; CDR3aa: CASSQDRGLSGYTF
d_gene: NA; v_gene: TRBV9; CDR3aa: CASSVGGKEKLFF
d_gene: TRBD2; v_gene: TRBV20-1; CDR3aa: CSAPVWRGVGEQYF
d_gene: TRBD1; v_gene: TRBV7-2; CDR3aa: CASRGQVSYGYTF
d_gene: TRBD1; v_gene: TRBV3-1; CDR3aa: CASSRRTGSTEAFF
d_gene: NA; v_gene: TRBV20-1; CDR3aa: CSARDPPKGDEQYF
d_gene: TRBD2; v_gene: TRBV20-1; CDR3aa: CSARGLAGGGTDTQYF
d_gene: NA; v_gene: TRBV12-3/TRBV12-4; CDR3aa: CASTPDPTWNIQYF
d_gene: TRBD2; v_gene: TRBV4-2; CDR3aa: CASSQAGGRQDTQYF
d_gene: NA; v_gene: TRBV4-2; CDR3aa: CASSQSDALGQFF
d_gene: TRBD1; v_gene: TRBV7-2; CDR3aa: CASRGESGGNQPQHF
d_gene: TRBD2; v_gene: TRBV20-1; CDR3aa: CSALTSGGLYEQYF
d_gene: NA; v_gene: TRBV27; CDR3aa: CASSSMGLGYGYTF
d_gene: TRBD1; v_gene: TRBV20-1; CDR3aa: CSAREGGQFFNSPLHF
d_gene: NA; v_gene: TRBV6-1; CDR3aa: CASSSRDSYSLDTQYF
d_gene: NA; v_gene: TRBV7-2; CDR3aa: CASTGQLSYRYGYTF
d_gene: NA; v_gene: TRBV3-1; CDR3aa: CASSQQGLGELFF
d_gene: NA; v_gene: TRBV12-3/TRBV12-4; CDR3aa: CASSYPGQPQHF
d_gene: NA; v_gene: TRBV12-3/TRBV12-4; CDR3aa: CASSPTVNTIYF
d_gene: TRBD1; v_gene: TRBV29-1; CDR3aa: CSVEDRGQGDEQYF
d_gene: TRBD2; v_gene: TRBV5-1; CDR3aa: CASSAGTSGNQETQYF
d_gene: TRBD1; v_gene: TRBV6-2/TRBV6-3; CDR3aa: CASSYGPGGFPDTQYF
d_gene: NA; v_gene: TRBV12-5; CDR3aa: CASGLGGDYNEQFF
d_gene: TRBD1; v_gene: TRBV5-1; CDR3aa: CASSLAGQGLGRRYEQYF
d_gene: NA; v_gene: TRBV10-3; CDR3aa: CAISEDSNTLNTEAFF
d_gene: TRBD2; v_gene: TRBV6-1; CDR3aa: CASSDRGGSSYNEQFF
d_gene: TRBD1; v_gene: TRBV2; CDR3aa: CASIKGTGGVNTEAFF
d_gene: NA; v_gene: TRBV5-1; CDR3aa: CASSLGADSSNQPQHF
d_gene: TRBD1; v_gene: TRBV9; CDR3aa: CASSPRGGIRSPLHF
d_gene: TRBD1; v_gene: TRBV9; CDR3aa: CASSTRDRGPYEQYF
d_gene: NA; v_gene: TRBV20-1; CDR3aa: CSAEAPIIGSSYEQYF
d_gene: NA; v_gene: TRBV7-2; CDR3aa: CASTVDGLVAINEQFF
d_gene: NA; v_gene: TRBV4-2; CDR3aa: CASSQGTTNEKLFF
d_gene: TRBD1; v_gene: TRBV12-3/TRBV12-4; CDR3aa: CASSLGGTGGQPQHF
d_gene: NA; v_gene: TRBV20-1; CDR3aa: CSAPGGVNQPQHF
d_gene: TRBD2; v_gene: TRBV7-2; CDR3aa: CASSNGLAGSTDTQYF
d_gene: NA; v_gene: TRBV30; CDR3aa: CAWSDAGKNSPLHF
d_gene: NA; v_gene: TRBV24-1; CDR3aa: CATSQTPGGEQFF
d_gene: NA; v_gene: TRBV4-3; CDR3aa: CASSQASRGGTYNEQFF
d_gene: NA; v_gene: TRBV7-2; CDR3aa: CASSLAWGGRVQYF
d_gene: TRBD2; v_gene: TRBV7-8; CDR3aa: CASSLAAGLAGEETQYF
d_gene: NA; v_gene: TRBV7-6; CDR3aa: CASSPSTDYGYTF
d_gene: NA; v_gene: TRBV4-3; CDR3aa: CASSLGRTTYNEQFF
d_gene: NA; v_gene: TRBV29-1; CDR3aa: CSVVRERDTEAFF
d_gene: TRBD1; v_gene: TRBV18; CDR3aa: CASSTRQGDEQFF
d_gene: NA; v_gene: TRBV29-1; CDR3aa: CSVATLGQRSYEQYF
d_gene: NA; v_gene: TRBV5-1; CDR3aa: CASSLSGSGDTQYF
d_gene: NA; v_gene: TRBV3-1; CDR3aa: CASSQDIRSGYNEQFF
d_gene: NA; v_gene: TRBV29-1; CDR3aa: CSVLTKETQYF